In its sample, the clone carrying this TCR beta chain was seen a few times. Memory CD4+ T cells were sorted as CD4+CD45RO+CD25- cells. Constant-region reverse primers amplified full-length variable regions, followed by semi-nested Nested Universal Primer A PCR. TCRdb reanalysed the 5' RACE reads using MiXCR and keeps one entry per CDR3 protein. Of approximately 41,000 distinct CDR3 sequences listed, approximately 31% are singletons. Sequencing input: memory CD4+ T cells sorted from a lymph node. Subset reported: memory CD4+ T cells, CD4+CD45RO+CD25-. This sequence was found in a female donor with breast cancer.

CDR3 sequence reads: CASSLATGSSPLHF. CDR3 sequence (DNA): TGCGCCAGCAGCTTGGCGACAGGTTCCTCACCCCTCCACTTT. The chain links TRBV5-1 to TRBJ1-6; D perhaps matches TRBD1 (6 bases). With 0 bases removed from V and 10 bases from J, the gap between germline ends came to 11 bases. Germline V gene lookup returns CDR1 SGHRS and CDR2 YFSETQ. CDR3 length: 14 amino acids.